A single sample gave rise to the 8 T cell receptor beta chains below, sequenced in a study of cytomegalovirus exposure and HLA in healthy donors. 60 Vbeta and 13 Jbeta primers were used in PCR. The data were produced by immunoSEQ multiplex PCR, yet TCRdb's version contains in-frame clones alone and is incomplete. Of roughly 180,000 clones detected, 82% appear once; the ten largest clones hold approximately 1.5%. The sequenced sample consisted of PBMCs. The source is a male donor in good health and CMV-seronegative.

The chain uses TRBV18 and TRBJ1-2; weak D call: TRBD1 (5 bases). This CDR3 region has 14 residues. Germline V CDR1 and CDR2: KGHSH, LQKENI. Trimming took 6 bases from V and 3 from J, leaving 14 bases between them. CDR3 in amino acids: CASSRYGADYGYTF. CDR3 bases: TGTGCCAGCTCTCGGTATGGGGCGGACTATGGCTACACCTTC.

This chain joins TRBV10-3 and TRBJ2-1, with 9 bases that match TRBD2. With 10 bases clipped from V and 8 bases from J, the junction kept 9 bases outside the gene matches. The CDR3 spans 13 residues. Germline CDR1 reads ENHRY; CDR2 reads SYGVKD. CDR3 DNA sequence: TGTGCCACCGACGCGGGGGGGCACTATGAGCAGTTCTTC. Amino acid sequence: CATDAGGHYEQFF.

The chain employs TRBV28 and TRBJ1-1, with D unclear. There are 15 residues in the CDR3. Germline loops: CDR1 MDHEN, CDR2 SYDVKM. The V end was cut by 6 bases, the J end by 1 base, with 15 bases between. CDR3 region: CASRPERGQNTEAFF. DNA of the CDR3: TGTGCCAGCAGACCGGAGCGGGGTCAGAACACTGAAGCTTTCTTT. Combining the CDR3 with reference TRBV28 and TRBJ1-1 gives the whole variable domain DVKVTQSSRYLVKRTGEKVFLECVQDMDHENMFWYRQDPGLGLRLIYFSYDVKMKEKGDIPEGYSVSREKKERFSLILESASTNQTSMYLCASRPERGQNTEAFFGQGTRLTVV.

CDR3 nucleotides: TGTGCCAGCAGCTTGGGACAGACAGCAGATACGCAGTATTTT. This gives the protein CASSLGQTADTQYF. The chain has TRBV5-8 and TRBJ2-3, with a possible D match to TRBD1 (5 bases). Germline-derived CDR1 and CDR2 are SGHTS and YDEGEE. With 0 bases removed from V and 4 bases from J, the gap between germline ends came to 9 bases. This CDR3 has 14 residues.

J is TRBJ1-6 and V is TRBV6-5; tentatively, D is TRBD1 (6 bases). Trimming pared 7 bases from V and 8 bases from J, leaving 12 bases between. The germline gives CDR1 MNHEY, CDR2 SVGAGI. CDR3 length equals 13 residues. DNA of the CDR3: TGTGCCAGCATCACAGGGAGCGATTCACCCCTCCACTTT. This gives the protein CASITGSDSPLHF.

The rearrangement links TRBV7-2 to TRBJ2-1; a weak D match, TRBD2 (6 bases). The CDR3 extends over 14 amino acids. From germline, CDR1 is SGHTA and CDR2 FQGNSA. Trimming took 5 bases from V and 4 from J, leaving 12 bases between them. CDR3 DNA sequence: TGTGCCAGCAGCCCCAGCGGGTTATACAATGAGCAGTTCTTC. It specifies CASSPSGLYNEQFF.

The chain links TRBV28 to TRBJ2-5, with TRBD1 identical over 8 bases. From germline, CDR1 is MDHEN and CDR2 SYDVKM. With V trimmed by 7 bases and J by 4 bases, 8 bases remained unmatched. CDR3 length equals 14 residues. CDR3 sequence (DNA): TGTGCCAGCACCGGTGGGACAGGTCGAGAGACCCAGTACTTC. Residues: CASTGGTGRETQYF. The entire variable domain, with the rest obtained from reference TRBV28 and TRBJ2-5, is as follows: DVKVTQSSRYLVKRTGEKVFLECVQDMDHENMFWYRQDPGLGLRLIYFSYDVKMKEKGDIPEGYSVSREKKERFSLILESASTNQTSMYLCASTGGTGRETQYFGPGTRLLVL.

The V call is TRBV10-1, the J call TRBJ2-1; TRBD2 aligns across 7 bases. The CDR3 runs to 15 residues. Germline loops: CDR1 WNHNN, CDR2 SYGVQD (reference sequence). V was clipped by 4 bases and J by 0 bases; unmatched bases: 3. The CDR3 coding sequence is TGCGCCAGCAGTGGGGGAGGGAACTCCTACAATGAGCAGTTCTTC. It codes for CASSGGGNSYNEQFF.